This T cell receptor (beta chain) was profiled in a study of blood T cell repertoires in COVID-19. On the study more broadly: In each case, the material was cDNA or gDNA derived from T cells, B-cell-depleted T cells, or PBMCs.

The CDR3 consists of 13 residues. V lost 0 bases to trimming and J lost 8 bases, with 8 bases between them. CDR1 and CDR2 from the germline V gene are SGHTA and FQGNSA. Two consecutive negative NP/OP PCR tests, clearance, or resolved symptoms defined Cohort 3 recovery. This table comes from immunoSEQ multiplex PCR, and its TCRdb copy is limited to in-frame clones, with some not included. The sample includes 350,000 to 400,000 clones, 70% to 90% of them seen just once. Sample: PBMCs or T cells enriched from blood (not recorded which). This receptor was obtained from a woman in her late teens or twenties who had recovered from COVID-19. The rearrangement links TRBV7-2 to TRBJ2-4, with a tentative D call TRBD2 (6 bases). The CDR3 here is CASSLAREDIQYF. The CDR3 region has the DNA TGTGCCAGCAGCTTAGCCAGGGAGGACATTCAGTACTTC.